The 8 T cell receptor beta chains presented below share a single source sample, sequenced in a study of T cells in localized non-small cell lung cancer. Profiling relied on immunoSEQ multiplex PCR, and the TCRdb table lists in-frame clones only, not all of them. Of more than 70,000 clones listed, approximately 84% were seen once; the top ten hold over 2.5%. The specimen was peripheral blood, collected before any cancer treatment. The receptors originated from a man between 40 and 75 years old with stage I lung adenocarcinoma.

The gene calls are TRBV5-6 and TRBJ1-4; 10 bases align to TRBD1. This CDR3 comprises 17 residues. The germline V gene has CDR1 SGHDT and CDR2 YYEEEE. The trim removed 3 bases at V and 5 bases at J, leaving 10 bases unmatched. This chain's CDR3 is CASSSRRWGQGNEKLFF. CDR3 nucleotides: TGTGCCAGCAGCTCGAGGAGGTGGGGACAGGGGAATGAAAAACTGTTTTTT.

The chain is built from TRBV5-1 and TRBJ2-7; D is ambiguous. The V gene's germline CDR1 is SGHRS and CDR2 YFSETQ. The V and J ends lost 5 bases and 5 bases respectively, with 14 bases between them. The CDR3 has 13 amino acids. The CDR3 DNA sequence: TGCGCCAGCAGGGAAAGGGTTAACGACGAGCAGTACTTC. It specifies CASRERVNDEQYF. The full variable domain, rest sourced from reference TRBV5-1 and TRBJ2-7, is KAGVTQTPRYLIKTRGQQVTLSCSPISGHRSVSWYQQTPGQGLQFLFEYFSETQRNKGNFPGRFSGRQFSNSRSEMNVSTLELGDSALYLCASRERVNDEQYFGPGTRLTVT.

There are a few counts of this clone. CDR3 amino acids: CASSVGGRRPFF. The CDR3 nucleotides are TGTGCCAGCAGCGTAGGTGGGCGGAGGCCGTTCTTC. The V call is TRBV9, the J call TRBJ2-1; TRBD2 might be the D (5 bases). The CDR3 consists of 12 residues. V dropped 0 bases and J dropped 15 bases, with 13 bases sitting between them. Germline values: CDR1 SGDLS, CDR2 YYNGEE.

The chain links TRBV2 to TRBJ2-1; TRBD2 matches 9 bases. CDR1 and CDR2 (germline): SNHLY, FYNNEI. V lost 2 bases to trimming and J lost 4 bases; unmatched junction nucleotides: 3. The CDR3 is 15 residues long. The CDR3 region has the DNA TGTGCCAGCAGTGAACAGCGGGGGGAGTACAATGAGCAGTTCTTC. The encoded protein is CASSEQRGEYNEQFF.

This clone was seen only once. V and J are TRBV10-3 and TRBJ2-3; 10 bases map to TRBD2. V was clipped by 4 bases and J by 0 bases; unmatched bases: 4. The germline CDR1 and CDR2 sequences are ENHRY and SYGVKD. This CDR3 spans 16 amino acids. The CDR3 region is CAISGTSGTSTDTQYF. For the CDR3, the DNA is TGTGCCATCAGTGGGACTAGCGGAACTAGCACAGATACGCAGTATTTT.

The CDR3 sequence: CASSQRTSTGLELSAGELFF. The CDR3 DNA is TGTGCCAGCAGCCAAAGAACGTCCACAGGCCTTGAGTTGAGCGCCGGGGAGCTGTTTTTT. The rearrangement uses TRBV4-2 and TRBJ2-2; D is possibly TRBD1 (5 bases). The germline V and J ends were trimmed by 2 bases and 6 bases, with 28 bases remaining between them. Germline V gene sequence: CDR1 LGHNA, CDR2 YNFKEQ. This CDR3 contains 20 residues.

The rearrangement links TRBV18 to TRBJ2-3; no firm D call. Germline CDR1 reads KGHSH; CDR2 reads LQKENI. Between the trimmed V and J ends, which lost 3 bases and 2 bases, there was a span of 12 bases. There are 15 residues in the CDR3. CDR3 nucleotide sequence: TGTGCCAGCTCACCGTTGGGCGTGCTCACAGATACGCAGTATTTT. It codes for CASSPLGVLTDTQYF.

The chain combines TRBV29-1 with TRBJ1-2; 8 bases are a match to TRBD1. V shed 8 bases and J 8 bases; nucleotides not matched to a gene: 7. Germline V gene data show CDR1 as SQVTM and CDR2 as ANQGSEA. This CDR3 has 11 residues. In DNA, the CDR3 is TGCAGCTCCCAGGGGGCCTCGGGCTACACCTTC. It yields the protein CSSQGASGYTF.